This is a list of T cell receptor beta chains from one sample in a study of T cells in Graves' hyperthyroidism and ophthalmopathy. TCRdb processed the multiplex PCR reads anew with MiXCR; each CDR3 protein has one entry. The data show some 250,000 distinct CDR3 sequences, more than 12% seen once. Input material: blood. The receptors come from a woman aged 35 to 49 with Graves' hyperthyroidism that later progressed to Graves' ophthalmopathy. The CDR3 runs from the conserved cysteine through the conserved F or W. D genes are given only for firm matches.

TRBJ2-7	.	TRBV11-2	CASSLVLPTTYEQYF
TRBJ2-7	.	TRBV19	CARTCPLGTYEQYF
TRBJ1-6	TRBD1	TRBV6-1	CATKRQKRDRVKSPLHF
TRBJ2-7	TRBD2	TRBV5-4	CASSLGGPAGSYEQYF
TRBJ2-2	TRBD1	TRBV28	CASSSIGQGTGELFF
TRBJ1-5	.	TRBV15	CATSREGRILQPQHF
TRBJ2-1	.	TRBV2	CASRVLNEQFF
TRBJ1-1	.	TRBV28	CASRLGGPNTEAFF
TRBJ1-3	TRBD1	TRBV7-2	CASSLFPRLLYGQGSGNTIYF
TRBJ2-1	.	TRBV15	CATSREHSVLYNEQFF
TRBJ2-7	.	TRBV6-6	CASSYGGRHYEQYF
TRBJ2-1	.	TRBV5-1	CASSIQSYNEQFF
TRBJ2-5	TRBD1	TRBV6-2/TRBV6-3	CASRDSQETQYF
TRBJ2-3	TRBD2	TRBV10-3	CAIKGSSGVTDTQYF
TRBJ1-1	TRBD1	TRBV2	CASSEGQYTEAFF
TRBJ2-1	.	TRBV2	CASSPVTSHEQFF
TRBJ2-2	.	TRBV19	CASSNAGELFF
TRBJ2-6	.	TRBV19	CASSVGTGVSGANVLTF
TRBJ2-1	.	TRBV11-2	CASSSVKSYNEQFF
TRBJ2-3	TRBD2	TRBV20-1	CSARGLATDTQYF
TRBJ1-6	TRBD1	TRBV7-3	CASSLRGQGDSPLHF
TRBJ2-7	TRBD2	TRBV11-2	CASSFGLAGSYEQYF
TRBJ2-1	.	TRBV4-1	CASSQVSLNYNEQFF
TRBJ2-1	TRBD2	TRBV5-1	CASSREGWNEQFF
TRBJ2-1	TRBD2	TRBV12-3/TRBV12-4	CASSTPGLAVYNEQFF
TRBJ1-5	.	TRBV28	CASRGRMSISNQPQHF
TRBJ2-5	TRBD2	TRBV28	CASSRAGEETQYF
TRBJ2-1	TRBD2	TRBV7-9	CASSPTSGSLVDEQFF
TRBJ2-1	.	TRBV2	CASSQGEGFEQFF